This T cell receptor (beta chain) was recovered during a study of shared clonotypes between healthy human individuals (dated by TCRdb to 2018 to 2020). Broadly, across the study: The cohort comprised a couple of women and three men aged 18 to 49 years. Different laboratories and diverse techniques were used to prepare libraries and sequence TCR repertoires, to increase sequencing depth and limit assay-specific biases. For each donor, three plates each were used for CD4 naive and CD4 memory, two plates were used for CD8 naive, and one plate was used for CD8 memory. The study deeply sequenced blood TCR repertoires of 5 or 6 healthy adults to estimate repertoire size and the extent of clonotype sharing between individuals. Leukapheresis yielded between about 0.85 and 9 billion PBMCs per donor.

The V and J ends are trimmed by 4 bases and 7 bases, leaving 14 bases between them. The CDR3 goes from the cysteine to the phenylalanine over 14 residues. Only the CDR3 part of the read is kept: 42 bases, read in frame from the first base. Via the germline V gene, CDR1 is MDHEN and CDR2 SYDVKM. With respect to this clone: Its antigen target is currently unknown. Qualities for individual bases were not recorded, and no much larger clone is one base off.

Using the deep immunoSEQ assay, TCR CDR3 regions were amplified from genomic DNA by multiplex PCR. Genomic DNA extracted from each cell subset was distributed evenly over all wells of several immunoSEQ 96-well plates, and each plate served as one replicate. For sorted subsets, each replicate PCR was loaded with 200 ng genomic DNA, equivalent to 30,000 or so T cell genomes. The purified libraries were quantified using a Qubit 3.0 fluorometer, sized with a Bioanalyzer 2100, and then quantified again using the KAPA Library Quantification kit. A separate single-read 150-cycle Illumina NextSeq 550 flow cell was used to sequence each immunoSEQ 96-well plate. The source study handled its data this way. Because the immunoSEQ output held only junctional sequences and lacked quality scores, the filtering could not match the filtering applied to full-length reads. To assign V/J genes and CDR3, sequences were annotated against IMGT germline references using PyIR, a Python wrapper for IgBLAST v1.9. Reads with weak V/J assignments (E-value above 1e-6), missing CDR3, stop codons, out-of-frame junctions, or ambiguous translated residues were removed. V3J clonotypes were defined by identical inferred V gene, J gene, and CDR3 amino acid sequence. The percentage overlap between two repertoires was calculated by dividing the number of shared unique clonotypes by the size of the smaller repertoire. RTK rarefaction, the Chao1 estimator, and Recon v2.1 estimates of unobserved clonotypes were used to assess repertoire richness. Generation probabilities were computed with OLGA for all TCRbeta clonotypes obtained by the gDNA method from four donors. Held by TCRdb, this immuneACCESS table contains in-frame sequences only and omits some clones. Under half of the omission traces to an unresolved V gene where checked; the cause of the rest is unknown. D and trimming come from the DNA, and the V and J calls and clone size come from that table. Within this sample are around 2.5 million clones, with more than 85% of them counted one time only. Approximately 0.36% of the sample lies in the top ten.

What the research found in general, with its limitations: Based on pairwise subsampling, the degree of clonotype sharing among donors was expected to be affected by sequencing depth. Even with the large sequencing depth, rarefaction of the sorted-subset datasets indicated that sequencing was incomplete. Compared with non-shared clonotypes, clonotypes shared by all four sorted-subset donors had higher generation probabilities. Around 5% of naive CD4, 3.5% of naive CD8, 2.3% of memory CD4, and less than 0.45% of memory CD8 clonotypes were shared across a few donors. Because the study included a small number of donors, the genetic and exposure-history diversity represented was limited. Estimated clonotype richness was generally larger for naive than for memory subsets. Sampling was limited to blood, and TCR repertoires in tissue likely differ from TCR repertoires in blood.

Healthy HIV-negative adults with no recently reported acute infections or vaccinations were included as donors. Only Caucasian adults living in Nashville, Tennessee, USA were represented among the donors. CD4+ T cells were enriched through magnetic negative selection, after which naive cells were positively selected on CD45RA and the remaining negative fraction served as the memory subset. Blood was collected by leukapheresis, and PBMCs were isolated by Ficoll-Histopaque density gradient centrifugation and then cryopreserved in liquid nitrogen vapor phase. Purity and quantity of every magnetically sorted T cell population were checked by analytical flow cytometry. Each sorted fraction had its genomic DNA isolated and then quantified by UV absorbance on a Nanodrop 2000c.

The rearranged chain carries TRBV28 and TRBJ2-1, with a tentative D gene TRBD1 over 6 matching bases. This sequence was found in a man younger than 35 in good health. Some clones in this sample may be carry-over from other donors' samples. Input material: naive CD4+ T cells from PBMCs. Per the publication, the cell subset or site label means: CD45RA+ positively selected. The CDR3 reads CASSYFGTTNEQFF. The bases are TGTGCCAGCAGTTACTTCGGGACAACGAATGAGCAGTTCTTC.